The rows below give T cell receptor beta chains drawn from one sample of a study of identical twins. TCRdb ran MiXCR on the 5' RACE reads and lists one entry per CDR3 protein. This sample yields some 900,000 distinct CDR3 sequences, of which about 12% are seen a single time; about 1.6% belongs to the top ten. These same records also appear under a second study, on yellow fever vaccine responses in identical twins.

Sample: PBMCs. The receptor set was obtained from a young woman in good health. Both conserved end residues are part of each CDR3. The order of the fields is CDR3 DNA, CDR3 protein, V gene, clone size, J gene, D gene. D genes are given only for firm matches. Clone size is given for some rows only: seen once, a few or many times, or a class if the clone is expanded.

DNA: TGTGCCAGCAGCTTAACCGGGACTAGCGGGATCACAGATACGCAGTATTTT
CDR3: CASSLTGTSGITDTQYF
V: TRBV7-3
size: few
J: TRBJ2-3
D: TRBD2

DNA: TGTGCCAGCAGTTTCGGCAGTGCGTATAGCAATCAGCCCCAGCATTTT
CDR3: CASSFGSAYSNQPQHF
V: TRBV12-3/TRBV12-4
size: NA
J: TRBJ1-5
D: NA

DNA: TGTGCCAGCAGCTTAGGAGGCCAGCCCGGGGAGCTGTTTTTT
CDR3: CASSLGGQPGELFF
V: TRBV7-9
size: NA
J: TRBJ2-2
D: NA

DNA: TGTGCCAGCAGCAACCCCGCGGGCACAAACCGGGACAATGAGCAGTTCTTC
CDR3: CASSNPAGTNRDNEQFF
V: TRBV3-1
size: once
J: TRBJ2-1
D: NA

DNA: TGTGCCAGCAGCGCTAGCGGGAGTGGTTACGAGCAGTACTTC
CDR3: CASSASGSGYEQYF
V: TRBV9
size: many
J: TRBJ2-7
D: TRBD2

DNA: TGCGCCAGCAGAGACAACCGGGTCAGGGGGGCAAACACTGAAGCTTTCTTT
CDR3: CASRDNRVRGANTEAFF
V: TRBV4-1
size: few
J: TRBJ1-1
D: TRBD1

DNA: TGTGCCAGCAGACAAGGACAGGGGGTTTTCGGGGAGCTGTTTTTT
CDR3: CASRQGQGVFGELFF
V: TRBV6-1
size: NA
J: TRBJ2-2
D: TRBD1

DNA: TGCAGTGTTTTACGGGGGGGCCGTGTTAGGGATGAGCAGTTCTTC
CDR3: CSVLRGGRVRDEQFF
V: TRBV20-1
size: few
J: TRBJ2-1
D: TRBD2

DNA: TGTGCCAGCAGTTTAAGCCCCGGGGCCGACATTCAGTACTTC
CDR3: CASSLSPGADIQYF
V: TRBV12-3/TRBV12-4
size: few
J: TRBJ2-4
D: NA

DNA: TGCGCCAGCAGCTTGGAGGCGGGAGGGCCCTACGAGCAGTACTTC
CDR3: CASSLEAGGPYEQYF
V: TRBV5-1
size: few
J: TRBJ2-7
D: TRBD2

DNA: TGTGCCAGTAGTCCGCACCGGTCCCAAGAGACCCAGTACTTC
CDR3: CASSPHRSQETQYF
V: TRBV19
size: few
J: TRBJ2-5
D: NA

DNA: TGTGCCAGCAGTTTATTCCTTACCACCGGGCAGGAGACCCAGTACTTC
CDR3: CASSLFLTTGQETQYF
V: TRBV28
size: NA
J: TRBJ2-5
D: NA

DNA: TGTGCCACCAGGTTAACAGGGGAGGTAGAGACCCAGTACTTC
CDR3: CATRLTGEVETQYF
V: TRBV15
size: NA
J: TRBJ2-5
D: NA

DNA: TGTGCCAGCAGCCATACTACGACAGGCCAGAACACTGAAGCTTTCTTT
CDR3: CASSHTTTGQNTEAFF
V: TRBV14
size: few
J: TRBJ1-1
D: NA

DNA: TGTGCCAGCAGAAAAGCGGGATCACGCTCCTACAATGAGCAGTTCTTC
CDR3: CASRKAGSRSYNEQFF
V: TRBV27
size: NA
J: TRBJ2-1
D: TRBD2

DNA: TGCAGCGTTGACCCTTCGATTCCGGACACGCACGATGAGACTGAAGCTTTCTTT
CDR3: CSVDPSIPDTHDETEAFF
V: TRBV29-1
size: few
J: TRBJ1-1
D: NA

DNA: TGCAGCGGCCGGGACAGGTATCACGAGCAGTACTTC
CDR3: CSGRDRYHEQYF
V: TRBV29-1
size: NA
J: TRBJ2-7
D: TRBD1

DNA: TGCAGCGTTGCCCGAGACTTCACAGATACGCAGTATTTT
CDR3: CSVARDFTDTQYF
V: TRBV29-1
size: NA
J: TRBJ2-3
D: NA

DNA: TGTGCCAGCAGCTTAGAGAGCCTGCGCACGCAGTATTTT
CDR3: CASSLESLRTQYF
V: TRBV11-2
size: many
J: TRBJ2-3
D: NA

DNA: TGCGCCAGCAGCCGAAACCGGAACACTGAAGCTTTCTTT
CDR3: CASSRNRNTEAFF
V: TRBV4-1
size: NA
J: TRBJ1-1
D: NA

DNA: TGTGCCAGCAGTATGGCAATTAGCACAGATACGCAGTATTTT
CDR3: CASSMAISTDTQYF
V: TRBV6-1
size: many
J: TRBJ2-3
D: NA

DNA: TGTGCCAGCAGTACACGGACAGGGGAGGCCAAAAACATTCAGTACTTC
CDR3: CASSTRTGEAKNIQYF
V: TRBV12-3/TRBV12-4
size: few
J: TRBJ2-4
D: TRBD1

DNA: TGCAGTGCTAGAAGTTGGGAAGAGACCCAGTACTTC
CDR3: CSARSWEETQYF
V: TRBV20-1
size: NA
J: TRBJ2-5
D: NA

DNA: TGTGCCATCAGTGAACGGGCTAGAGACTATGGCTACACCTTC
CDR3: CAISERARDYGYTF
V: TRBV10-3
size: many
J: TRBJ1-2
D: NA

DNA: TGCAGCGTTTCCCAACAGTTAAATCAGCCCCAGCATTTT
CDR3: CSVSQQLNQPQHF
V: TRBV29-1
size: NA
J: TRBJ1-5
D: NA

DNA: TGTGCCAGCAGTCCGCGGACTAGACAGCAGTATTTT
CDR3: CASSPRTRQQYF
V: TRBV12-3/TRBV12-4
size: few
J: TRBJ2-3
D: TRBD2

DNA: TGTGCCAGCAGCACAGATACGGGGACCCAGTACTTC
CDR3: CASSTDTGTQYF
V: TRBV7-9
size: few
J: TRBJ2-5
D: NA

DNA: TGCAGTGCTAGAGCCCCGACGGGCGGGGGGCTTCAAGAGACCCAGTACTTC
CDR3: CSARAPTGGGLQETQYF
V: TRBV20-1
size: NA
J: TRBJ2-5
D: TRBD2

DNA: TGTGCCAGCAGCGCCTCAGGGGGTGGTGGCACTGAAGCTTTCTTT
CDR3: CASSASGGGGTEAFF
V: TRBV7-3
size: NA
J: TRBJ1-1
D: TRBD1

DNA: TGTGCCAGCAGCTTAACAGGTCACAGGACTAGCGGTCGCAATGAGCAGTTCTTC
CDR3: CASSLTGHRTSGRNEQFF
V: TRBV7-3
size: few
J: TRBJ2-1
D: TRBD2

DNA: TGTGCCAGCCGGCAGTCGGCTGGCTACACCTTC
CDR3: CASRQSAGYTF
V: TRBV2
size: NA
J: TRBJ1-2
D: NA

DNA: TGTGCCAGCAGAATGAAGGGACCAGGGCAGGATACGCAGTATTTT
CDR3: CASRMKGPGQDTQYF
V: TRBV27
size: many
J: TRBJ2-3
D: NA

DNA: TGTGCCAGTAGTTCCCGACAGGGCCCGGAGGTAGTCCAGTACTTC
CDR3: CASSSRQGPEVVQYF
V: TRBV19
size: few
J: TRBJ2-5
D: TRBD1

DNA: TGTGCCAGCAGCTCAGACGGGAGACGGGAGACCCAGTACTTC
CDR3: CASSSDGRRETQYF
V: TRBV11-1
size: NA
J: TRBJ2-5
D: NA

DNA: TGTGCCAGCAGTCCGTATTGGAACACCGGGGAGCTGTTTTTT
CDR3: CASSPYWNTGELFF
V: TRBV28
size: NA
J: TRBJ2-2
D: NA

DNA: TGTGCCAGCAGCCGCGCTAGCGGGGGAGCCTACAATGAGCAGTTCTTC
CDR3: CASSRASGGAYNEQFF
V: TRBV5-6
size: NA
J: TRBJ2-1
D: TRBD2

DNA: TGCAGTGCTAGGGGGACTAGCGGAATTTCCTCGGTCGGGGAGCTGTTTTTT
CDR3: CSARGTSGISSVGELFF
V: TRBV20-1
size: few
J: TRBJ2-2
D: TRBD2